This T cell receptor (beta chain) was sequenced during a study of long-term antiretroviral therapy in people with HIV. Germline V lookup: CDR1 SGDLS, CDR2 YYNGEE. V was cut by 5 bases and J by 1 base, with 10 bases left in between. CDR3 length equals 15 residues. Runs used v3.0 of the immunoSEQ assay and were done at survey level. Data came from immunoSEQ multiplex PCR; TCRdb stores just in-frame clones and leaves some out. The repertoire includes tens of thousands of clones, around 86% of them detected once, and about 9% sits in the top ten. The rearrangement links TRBV9 to TRBJ2-6; maybe TRBD1 (6 bases). The sequence was collected from a man aged 18 to 35 with HIV. The sequences come from unsorted PBMCs, collected 0.2 years before starting antiretroviral therapy. As DNA, the CDR3 is TGTGCCAGCAGGGAAACAGGGTCTGGGGCCAACGTCCTGACTTTC. Protein: CASRETGSGANVLTF.